Listed below are T cell receptor beta chains from one sample, sequenced in a study of metastatic and nonmetastatic thyroid tumors. With MiXCR, TCRdb called clones anew from the PCR reads. The sample yields over 50,000 clones, less than 30% seen once. Sequencing was done on a sample of blood. These receptor sequences come from a female donor with papillary thyroid cancer or a benign thyroid nodule (not recorded which). Some clones in this sample may be carry-over from other donors' samples. CDR3s leave out the opening cysteine and the closing phenylalanine or tryptophan.

TRBV4-2 | ASSEGSIEGEQF
TRBV5-1 | ASSPGGTNSPLH
TRBV6-5 | ASSSGTPVYEQY
TRBV27 | ASSRSGTASYEQY
TRBV6-2/TRBV6-3 | ASRPGLAGGFDNEQF
TRBV15 | ATSREGGPAYEQY
TRBV20-1 | SAGGGSSYGYT
TRBV4-1 | ASSRPGLGNNEQF
TRBV11-1 | ASSLGPSGGDTQY
TRBV5-1 | ASSLEYAPRRY
TRBV10-3 | AISELAGNTGELF
TRBV5-6 | ASSLVVLNTEAF
TRBV5-5 | ASSLFLAGSS
TRBV11-3 | ASSLGAWVTEAF
TRBV19 | ASSIIGDRLSNQPQH
TRBV6-1 | ASSVEDWETQY
TRBV2 | ASRRQGVYEQY
TRBV6-4 | ASSRRTSGGLVSSYEQY
TRBV4-1 | ASSQDPSGATYEQY